The T cell receptor beta chain under discussion was sequenced for a study of CD8 T cells in Susac syndrome. Reverse transcription of roughly 0.5 to 1 ug RNA was carried out with random hexamers. TCRdb reanalysed the immunoSEQ multiplex PCR reads using MiXCR and keeps one entry per CDR3 protein. Of approximately 94,000 distinct CDR3 sequences in the sample, 95% are singletons; the top ten hold 0.25% to 0.35%. Per germline, CDR1 DFQATT and CDR2 SNEGSKA (reference sequence). The V gene lost 5 bases and the J gene lost 0 bases, with 14 bases spanning the gap. The CDR3 sequence is 14 residues long. Sequencing was carried out using CD8+ T cells from PBMCs. This chain links TRBV20-1 with TRBJ2-7; D gene ambiguous. This TCR was recovered from a human donor with Susac syndrome. CDR3 sequence reads: CSAFGRVNSYEQYF. The CDR3 DNA reads as TGCAGTGCTTTCGGCCGCGTCAACTCCTACGAGCAGTACTTC.